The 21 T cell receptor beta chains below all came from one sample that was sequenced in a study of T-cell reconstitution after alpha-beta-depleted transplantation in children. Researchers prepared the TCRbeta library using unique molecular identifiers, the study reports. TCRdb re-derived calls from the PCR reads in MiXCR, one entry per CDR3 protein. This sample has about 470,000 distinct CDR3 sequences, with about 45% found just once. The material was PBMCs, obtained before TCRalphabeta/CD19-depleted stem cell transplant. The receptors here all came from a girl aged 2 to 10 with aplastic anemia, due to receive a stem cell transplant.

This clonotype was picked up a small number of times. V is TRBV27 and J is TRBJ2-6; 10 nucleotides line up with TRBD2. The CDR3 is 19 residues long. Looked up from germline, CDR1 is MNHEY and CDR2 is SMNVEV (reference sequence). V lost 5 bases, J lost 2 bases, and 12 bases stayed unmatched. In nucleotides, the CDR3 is TGTGCCAGCAGTCTCCTCCGTCCGAGCGGGAGGGCTGGGGCCAACGTCCTGACTTTC. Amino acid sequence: CASSLLRPSGRAGANVLTF. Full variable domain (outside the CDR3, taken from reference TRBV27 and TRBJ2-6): EAQVTQNPRYLITVTGKKLTVTCSQNMNHEYMSWYRQDPGLGLRQIYYSMNVEVTDKGDVPEGYKVSRKEKRNFPLILESPSPNQTSLYFCASSLLRPSGRAGANVLTFGAGSRLTVL.

In nucleotides, the CDR3 is TGCGCCAGCAGCGCCACTATCGGCGAGCAGTTCTTC. The encoded protein is CASSATIGEQFF. This chain uses TRBV5-1 with TRBJ2-1; D call uncertain. V lost 4 bases and J lost 10, with 12 bases in between. Germline CDR1 reads SGHRS; CDR2 reads YFSETQ. The CDR3 length is 12 residues. The full variable domain, rest sourced from reference TRBV5-1 and TRBJ2-1, is KAGVTQTPRYLIKTRGQQVTLSCSPISGHRSVSWYQQTPGQGLQFLFEYFSETQRNKGNFPGRFSGRQFSNSRSEMNVSTLELGDSALYLCASSATIGEQFFGPGTRLTVL.

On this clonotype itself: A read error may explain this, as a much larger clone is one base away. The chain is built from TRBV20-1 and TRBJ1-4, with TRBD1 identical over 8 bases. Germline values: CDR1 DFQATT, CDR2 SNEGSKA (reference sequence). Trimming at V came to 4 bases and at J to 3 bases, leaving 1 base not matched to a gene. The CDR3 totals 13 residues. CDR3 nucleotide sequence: TGCAGTGCTAAACAGGGGGCTAATGAAAAACTGTTTTTT. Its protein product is CSAKQGANEKLFF.

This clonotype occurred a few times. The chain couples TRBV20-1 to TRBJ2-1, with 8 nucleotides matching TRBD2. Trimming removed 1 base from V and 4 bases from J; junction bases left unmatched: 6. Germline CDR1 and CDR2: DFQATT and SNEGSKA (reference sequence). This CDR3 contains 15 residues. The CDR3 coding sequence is TGCAGTGCTAGAGCGTCTAGCGGGCGTTACAATGAGCAGTTCTTC. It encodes CSARASSGRYNEQFF.

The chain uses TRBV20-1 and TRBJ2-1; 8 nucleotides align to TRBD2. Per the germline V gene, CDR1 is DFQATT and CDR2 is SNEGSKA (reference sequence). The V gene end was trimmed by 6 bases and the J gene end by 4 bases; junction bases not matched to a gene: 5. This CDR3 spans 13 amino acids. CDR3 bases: TGCAGTGCCTCGGGGGGGGGTTACAATGAGCAGTTCTTC. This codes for CSASGGGYNEQFF.

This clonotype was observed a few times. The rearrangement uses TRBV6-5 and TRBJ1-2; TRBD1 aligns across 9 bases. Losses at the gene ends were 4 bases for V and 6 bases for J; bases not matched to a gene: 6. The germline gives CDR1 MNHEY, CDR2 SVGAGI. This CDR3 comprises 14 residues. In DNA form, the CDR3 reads TGTGCCAGCAGTTCGACAGGGGGAGGAGATGGCTACACCTTC. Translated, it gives CASSSTGGGDGYTF.

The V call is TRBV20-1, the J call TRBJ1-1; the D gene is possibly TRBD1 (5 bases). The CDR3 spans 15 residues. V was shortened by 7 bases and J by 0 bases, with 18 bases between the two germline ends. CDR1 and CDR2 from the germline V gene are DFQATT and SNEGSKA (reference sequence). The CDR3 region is CSVIGVGQVNTEAFF. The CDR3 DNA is TGCAGTGTCATAGGGGTGGGGCAGGTGAACACTGAAGCTTTCTTT.

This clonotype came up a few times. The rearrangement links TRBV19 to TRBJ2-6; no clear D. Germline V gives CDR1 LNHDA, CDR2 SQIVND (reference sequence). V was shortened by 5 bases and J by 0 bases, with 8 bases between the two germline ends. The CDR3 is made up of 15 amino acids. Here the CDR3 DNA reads TGTGCCAGTAGTTCCTCAGGCTCTGGGGCCAACGTCCTGACTTTC. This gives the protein CASSSSGSGANVLTF.

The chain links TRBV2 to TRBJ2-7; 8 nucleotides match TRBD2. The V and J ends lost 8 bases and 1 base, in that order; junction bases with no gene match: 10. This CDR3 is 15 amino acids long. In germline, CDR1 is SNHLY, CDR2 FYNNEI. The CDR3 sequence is CASSRTGTSSYEQYF. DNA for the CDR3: TGTGCCAGCTCCCGCACCGGGACTAGTTCCTACGAGCAGTACTTC.

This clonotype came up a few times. The DNA for the CDR3 is TGTGCCAGCAGTGAGGCGGGGGGGGTGGATACGCAGTATTTT. Translating it yields CASSEAGGVDTQYF. This chain connects TRBV6-1 to TRBJ2-3, with 9 bases that match TRBD2. The CDR3 is 14 amino acids. Germline V CDR1 and CDR2: MNHNS, SASEGT. With V trimmed by 3 bases and J by 6 bases, 4 bases remained unmatched.

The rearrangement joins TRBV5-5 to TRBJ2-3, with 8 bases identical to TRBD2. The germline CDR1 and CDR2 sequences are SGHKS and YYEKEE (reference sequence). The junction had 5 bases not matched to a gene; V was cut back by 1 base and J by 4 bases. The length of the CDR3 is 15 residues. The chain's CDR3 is CASSLSGGYADTQYF. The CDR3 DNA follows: TGTGCCAGCAGCTTGAGCGGGGGCTACGCAGATACGCAGTATTTT.

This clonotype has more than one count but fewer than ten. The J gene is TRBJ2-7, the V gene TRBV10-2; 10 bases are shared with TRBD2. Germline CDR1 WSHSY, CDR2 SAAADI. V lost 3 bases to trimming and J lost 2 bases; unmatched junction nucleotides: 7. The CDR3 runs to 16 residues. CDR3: CASSDASLAGAYEQYF. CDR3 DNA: TGCGCCAGCAGTGACGCTAGCCTAGCGGGAGCCTACGAGCAGTACTTC.

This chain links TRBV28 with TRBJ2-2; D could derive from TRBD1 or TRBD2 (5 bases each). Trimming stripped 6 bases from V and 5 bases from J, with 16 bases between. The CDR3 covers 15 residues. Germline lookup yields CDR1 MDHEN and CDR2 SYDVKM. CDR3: CASRTGTARTGELFF. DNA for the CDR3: TGTGCCAGCAGAACCGGGACCGCGAGAACCGGGGAGCTGTTTTTT.

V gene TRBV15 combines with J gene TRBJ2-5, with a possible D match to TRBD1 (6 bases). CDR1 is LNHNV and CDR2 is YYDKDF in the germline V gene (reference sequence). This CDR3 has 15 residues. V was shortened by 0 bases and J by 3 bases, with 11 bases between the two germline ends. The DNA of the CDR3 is TGTGCCACCAGCAGAGATCCCAGGGGAGAAGAGACCCAGTACTTC. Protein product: CATSRDPRGEETQYF.

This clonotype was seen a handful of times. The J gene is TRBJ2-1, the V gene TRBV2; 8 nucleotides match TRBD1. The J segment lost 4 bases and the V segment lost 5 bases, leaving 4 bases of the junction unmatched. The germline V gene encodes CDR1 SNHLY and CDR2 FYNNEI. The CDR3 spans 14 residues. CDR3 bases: TGTGCCAGCAGTCCGACAGGGGTATACAATGAGCAGTTCTTC. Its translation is CASSPTGVYNEQFF.

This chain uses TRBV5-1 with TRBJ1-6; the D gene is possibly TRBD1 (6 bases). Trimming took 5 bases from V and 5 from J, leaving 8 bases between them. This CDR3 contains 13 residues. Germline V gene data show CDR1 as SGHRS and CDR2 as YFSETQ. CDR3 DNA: TGCGCCAGCAGGGGACACGATAATTCACCCCTCCACTTT. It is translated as CASRGHDNSPLHF.

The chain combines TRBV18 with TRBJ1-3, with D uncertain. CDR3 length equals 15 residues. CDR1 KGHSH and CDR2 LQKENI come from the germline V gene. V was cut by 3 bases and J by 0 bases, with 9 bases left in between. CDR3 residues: CASSPAGLSGNTIYF. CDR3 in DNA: TGTGCCAGCTCACCGGCCGGACTCTCTGGAAACACCATATATTTT. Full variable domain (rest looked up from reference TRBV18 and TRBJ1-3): NAGVMQNPRHLVRRRGQEARLRCSPMKGHSHVYWYRQLPEEGLKFMVYLQKENIIDESGMPKERFSAEFPKEGPSILRIQQVVRGDSAAYFCASSPAGLSGNTIYFGEGSWLTVV.

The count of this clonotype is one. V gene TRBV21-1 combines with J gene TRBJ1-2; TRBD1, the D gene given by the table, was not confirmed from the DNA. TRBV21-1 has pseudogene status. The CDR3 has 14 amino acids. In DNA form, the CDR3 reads TGTGCCAGCAGCAGGTACAGGGGGCTATGTGGCTACACCTTC. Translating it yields CASSRYRGLCGYTF.

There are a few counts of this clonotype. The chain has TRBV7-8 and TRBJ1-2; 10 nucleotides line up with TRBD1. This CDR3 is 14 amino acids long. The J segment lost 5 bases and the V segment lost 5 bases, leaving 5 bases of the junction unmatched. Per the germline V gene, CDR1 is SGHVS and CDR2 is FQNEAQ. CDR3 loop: CASSPGTGAYGYTF. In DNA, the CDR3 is TGTGCCAGCAGCCCCGGGACAGGGGCATATGGCTACACCTTC.

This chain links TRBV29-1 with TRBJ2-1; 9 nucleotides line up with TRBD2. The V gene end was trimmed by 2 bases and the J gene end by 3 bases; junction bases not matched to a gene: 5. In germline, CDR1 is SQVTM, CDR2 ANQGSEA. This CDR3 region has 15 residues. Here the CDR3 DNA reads TGCAGCGTTGAAAAGGTAGCGGGGGTCTACAATGAGCAGTTCTTC. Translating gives CSVEKVAGVYNEQFF.

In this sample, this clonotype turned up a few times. In DNA form, the CDR3 reads TGTGCCAGCAGTTTCCTAGCGGGACAGATCCACGAGCAGTACTTC. Translation: CASSFLAGQIHEQYF. The chain employs TRBV28 and TRBJ2-7, with 9 bases identical to TRBD2. CDR3 length: 15 amino acids. Germline CDR1 and CDR2: MDHEN and SYDVKM. Trimming at V came to 3 bases and at J to 5 bases, leaving 8 bases not matched to a gene.